The clone carrying this TCR beta chain was recorded many times. The antigen is unknown. Using RNA template, CDR3s of TCR alpha and beta were amplified with iRepertoire arm-PCR. For one-step reverse transcription and amplification, about 90-400 ng of tissue mRNA or PBMC total RNA was used. TCRdb re-called the multiplex PCR reads through MiXCR, storing one row per CDR3 protein. The sample holds about 200,000 distinct CDR3 sequences; approximately 30% are singletons and the top ten take 20%. Trimming shortened V by 4 bases and J by 7 bases, and 15 bases separated the two germline ends. The germline V gene encodes CDR1 MNHEY and CDR2 SMNVEV (reference sequence). The CDR3 contains 14 residues. The data were obtained in a study of glioma-infiltrating T cells. General observations from the study: Non-neoplastic patients had below-expected tissue-blood divergence, while all gliomas exceeded expectation.

This receptor was taken from a human donor with low-grade glioma or glioblastoma, undergoing nonglioma brain surgery, or in good health (not recorded which). The gene calls are TRBV27 and TRBJ2-3, with D perhaps matching TRBD2 (5 bases). Sequencing was performed on glioma tissue, nonneoplastic brain tissue, or PBMCs (not recorded which). CDR3 sequence: CASSSQLVSNTQYF. As DNA, the CDR3 is TGTGCCAGCAGTTCGCAACTAGTTTCCAATACGCAGTATTTT.